This T cell receptor (beta chain) stems from a study of post-analysis software for immune sequencing data. The overall study: Courses of disease covered relapsing-remitting, secondary progressive and progressive-relapsing multiple sclerosis. Study outcomes and limitations: Diversity measured as normalized Chao1 was significantly lower in multiple sclerosis patients than in controls. Comparison of patients with controls showed five TRBV segments more frequent in patients, TRBV5-6, TRBV5-1 and TRBV20-1 among them.

The CDR3 loop spans 15 amino acids. Trimming pared 0 bases from V and 2 bases from J, leaving 8 bases between. Germline loops: CDR1 LNHNV, CDR2 YYDKDF (reference sequence). The TCR beta cDNA libraries carried unique molecular identifiers. T cells, about 0.9 to 11 million of them, yielded some 500,000 cDNA molecules. TCRdb re-called the PCR reads with MiXCR, one entry per CDR3 protein. The table records 650,000 to 850,000 distinct CDR3 sequences, around 42% of them present only once. This clonotype was recorded only once. Its antigen is not identified. Sequencing input: blood. The J gene is TRBJ2-1, the V gene TRBV15; D possibly corresponds to TRBD2 (5 bases). The sequence derives from a girl aged 10 to 17 with multiple sclerosis. The CDR3 sequence is CATSREGVTYNEQFF. The CDR3 DNA follows: TGTGCCACCAGCAGAGAGGGAGTCACCTACAATGAGCAGTTCTTC.